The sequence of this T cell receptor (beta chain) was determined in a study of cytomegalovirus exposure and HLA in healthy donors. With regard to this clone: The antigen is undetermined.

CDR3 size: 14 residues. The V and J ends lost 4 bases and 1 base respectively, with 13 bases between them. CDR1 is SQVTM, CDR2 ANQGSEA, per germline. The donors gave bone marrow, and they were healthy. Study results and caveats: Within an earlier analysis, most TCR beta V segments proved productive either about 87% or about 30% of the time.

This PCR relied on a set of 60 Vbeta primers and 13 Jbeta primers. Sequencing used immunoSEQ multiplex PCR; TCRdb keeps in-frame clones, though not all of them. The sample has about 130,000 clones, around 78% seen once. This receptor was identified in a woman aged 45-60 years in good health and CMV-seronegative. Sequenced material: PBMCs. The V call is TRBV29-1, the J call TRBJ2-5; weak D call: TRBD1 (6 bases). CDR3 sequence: CSVVVMDSQETQYF. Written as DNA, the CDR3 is TGCAGCGTTGTGGTCATGGACAGCCAAGAGACCCAGTACTTC.